This T cell receptor (beta chain) was identified during a study of T cells in Graves' hyperthyroidism and ophthalmopathy. Study at large: Blood was drawn when the patient was first diagnosed and still untreated. Notes on the study in general: Blood held most thyroid clonotypes expanded above 0.001 frequency.

In its sample, this clonotype was seen many times. Antigen unknown. RNA transcripts yielded amplified TCR beta CDR3 regions. The study used the HTBI primer set for a first-round RT-PCR of the TCR CDR3. TCRdb ran MiXCR on the multiplex PCR reads and lists one entry per CDR3 protein. The profile shows approximately 870,000 distinct CDR3 sequences, roughly 40% of them singletons. Germline V gives CDR1 LNHNV, CDR2 YYDKDF (reference sequence). The V gene end was trimmed by 0 bases and the J gene end by 5 bases; junction bases not matched to a gene: 6. This CDR3 has 16 residues. Patients were excluded for uncontrolled infection, other autoimmune disease, pregnancy or lactation. PBMCs stemmed from over 7.5 ml fresh peripheral blood.

This TCR derives from a man aged 18 to 35 with Graves' hyperthyroidism. The sequencing input was blood. This chain links TRBV15 with TRBJ1-4; 7 nucleotides align to TRBD1. CDR3 region: CATSRDRGDRNEKLFF. CDR3 DNA sequence: TGTGCCACCAGCAGAGATCGGGGGGACAGAAATGAAAAACTGTTTTTT.